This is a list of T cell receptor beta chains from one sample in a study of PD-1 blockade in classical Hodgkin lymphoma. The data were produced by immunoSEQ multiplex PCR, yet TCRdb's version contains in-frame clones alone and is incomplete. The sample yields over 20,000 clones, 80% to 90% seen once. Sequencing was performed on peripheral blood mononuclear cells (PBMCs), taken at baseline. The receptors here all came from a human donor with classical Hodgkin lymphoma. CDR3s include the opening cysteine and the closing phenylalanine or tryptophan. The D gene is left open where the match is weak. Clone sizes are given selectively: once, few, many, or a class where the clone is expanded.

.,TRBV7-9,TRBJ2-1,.,TGTGCCAGCAGCTTAGAGCGGCTTTGGGGCAATGAGCAGTTCTTC,CASSLERLWGNEQFF
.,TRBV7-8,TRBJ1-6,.,TGTGCCAGCAGCTTAGCGCCGGGTCCCGATAATTCACCCCTCCACTTT,CASSLAPGPDNSPLHF
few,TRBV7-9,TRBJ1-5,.,TGTGCCAGCAGCTTAGGTACGTCGGGGGTCAATCAGCCCCAGCATTTT,CASSLGTSGVNQPQHF
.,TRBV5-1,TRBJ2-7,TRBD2,TGCGCCAGCAGCTTGTGGGGCTCTAGCGGGGGAACCTACGAGCAGTACTTC,CASSLWGSSGGTYEQYF
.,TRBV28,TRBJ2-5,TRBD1,TGTGCCAGCAGAACCTGGGACAGGGACCCATGGGGGGAGACCCAGTACTTC,CASRTWDRDPWGETQYF
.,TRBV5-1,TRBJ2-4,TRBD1,TGCGCCAGCAGCTGGGGGACAGAGAACGGCATTCAGTACTTC,CASSWGTENGIQYF
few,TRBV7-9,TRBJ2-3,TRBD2,TGTGCCAGCAGCCGCTTGGGGGGGTTCCCAGATACGCAGTATTTT,CASSRLGGFPDTQYF
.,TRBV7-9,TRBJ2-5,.,TGTGCCAGCAGCTTTTCACAAGAGACCCAGTACTTC,CASSFSQETQYF
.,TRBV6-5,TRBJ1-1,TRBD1,TGTGCCAGCAGTTACTCCAGGGGGGAGAACACTGAAGCTTTCTTT,CASSYSRGENTEAFF
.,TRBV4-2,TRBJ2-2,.,TGTGCCAGCAGCCCACCGGGGAAAGCAGTAGACACCGGGGAGCTGTTTTTT,CASSPPGKAVDTGELFF
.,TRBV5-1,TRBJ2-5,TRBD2,TGCGCCAGCAGCCTGGGGACTAGCGGGGCCGTAGAGACCCAGTACTTC,CASSLGTSGAVETQYF
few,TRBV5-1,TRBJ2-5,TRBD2,TGCGCCAGCAGCCCCCTGGGGGTGGGACTAGCAGTGGAGACCCAGTACTTC,CASSPLGVGLAVETQYF
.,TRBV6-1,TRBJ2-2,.,TGTGCCAGCAGTGGTGTCCGGGACACTAACACCGGGGAGCTGTTTTTT,CASSGVRDTNTGELFF
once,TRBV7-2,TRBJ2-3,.,TGTGCCAGCAGCTGGACGATGGAGGCAGATACGCAGTATTTT,CASSWTMEADTQYF
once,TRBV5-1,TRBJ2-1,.,TGCGCCAGCAGCTTGGAGGGGGGCTTGAATGAGCAGTTCTTC,CASSLEGGLNEQFF
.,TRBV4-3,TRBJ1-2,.,TGCGCCAGCAGCCAAGATAGAGCAGTTTCCTCCTATGGCTACACCTTC,CASSQDRAVSSYGYTF
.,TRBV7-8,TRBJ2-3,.,TGTGCCAGCAGCTCGGGACTTTATACGCAGTATTTT,CASSSGLYTQYF
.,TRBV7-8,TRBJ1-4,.,TGTGCCAGCAGCGCGGGGTTTGATCGTGAAAAACTGTTTTTT,CASSAGFDREKLFF
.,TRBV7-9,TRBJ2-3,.,TGTGCCAGCAGCCTAAGCACAGATACGCAGTATTTT,CASSLSTDTQYF
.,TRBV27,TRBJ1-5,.,TGTGCCAGCAGTCCAGGGGTAGGCAATCAGCCCCAGCATTTT,CASSPGVGNQPQHF
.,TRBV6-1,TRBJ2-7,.,TGTGCCAGCAGTGCCCCCGGGGGCCGCTACGAGCAGTACTTC,CASSAPGGRYEQYF
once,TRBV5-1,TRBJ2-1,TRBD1,TGCGCCAGCAGCGTACGACAGGGAAGCAATGAGCAGTTCTTC,CASSVRQGSNEQFF
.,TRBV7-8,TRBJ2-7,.,TGTGCCAGCAGCTTAGGGTGGGGATTCTCCTACGAGCAGTACTTC,CASSLGWGFSYEQYF
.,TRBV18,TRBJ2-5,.,TGTGCCAGCTCACCTCGCCTAGCCGCCACAGAGACCCAGTACTTC,CASSPRLAATETQYF
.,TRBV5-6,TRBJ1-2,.,TGTGCCAGCAGCTTGGGGTCCAGCCCTTACTATGGCTACACCTTC,CASSLGSSPYYGYTF
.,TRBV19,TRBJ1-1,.,TGTGCCAGTAGCTCCCCCACAGGTTGGGAGAACACTGAAGCTTTCTTT,CASSSPTGWENTEAFF
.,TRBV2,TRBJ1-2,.,TGTGCCAGCAGTGTAGGGAGTAATGGCTACACCTTC,CASSVGSNGYTF